The clone carrying this T cell receptor beta chain was observed a handful of times. No antigen is known for it. The sample originates from a study of T-cell memory formation after mild COVID-19. Study outcomes and limitations: Pre-infection memory carried some responding clones, suggesting that cross-reactive memory joined. Contracting clones from day 15 to 85 had balanced CD4/CD8; later expanders favoured CD4+.

Each CDR3 protein is one row after TCRdb ran MiXCR on the 5' RACE reads. The sample yields about 350,000 distinct CDR3 sequences, roughly an eighth seen once. Trimming stripped 2 bases from V and 3 bases from J, with 14 bases between. CDR3 size: 15 residues. The germline gives CDR1 SGHTA, CDR2 FQGNSA. This sequence was found in a man aged 18 to 35 who had mild COVID-19 (a few samples of this study predate the infection). Cell type and time point are not known. Material: PBMCs or a T cell subset sorted from them (not recorded which). V is TRBV7-2 and J is TRBJ2-7; D unresolved. The CDR3, as DNA: TGTGCCAGCAGCTTACTAGGAATTTATGGCTACGAGCAGTACTTC. Translating it yields CASSLLGIYGYEQYF.